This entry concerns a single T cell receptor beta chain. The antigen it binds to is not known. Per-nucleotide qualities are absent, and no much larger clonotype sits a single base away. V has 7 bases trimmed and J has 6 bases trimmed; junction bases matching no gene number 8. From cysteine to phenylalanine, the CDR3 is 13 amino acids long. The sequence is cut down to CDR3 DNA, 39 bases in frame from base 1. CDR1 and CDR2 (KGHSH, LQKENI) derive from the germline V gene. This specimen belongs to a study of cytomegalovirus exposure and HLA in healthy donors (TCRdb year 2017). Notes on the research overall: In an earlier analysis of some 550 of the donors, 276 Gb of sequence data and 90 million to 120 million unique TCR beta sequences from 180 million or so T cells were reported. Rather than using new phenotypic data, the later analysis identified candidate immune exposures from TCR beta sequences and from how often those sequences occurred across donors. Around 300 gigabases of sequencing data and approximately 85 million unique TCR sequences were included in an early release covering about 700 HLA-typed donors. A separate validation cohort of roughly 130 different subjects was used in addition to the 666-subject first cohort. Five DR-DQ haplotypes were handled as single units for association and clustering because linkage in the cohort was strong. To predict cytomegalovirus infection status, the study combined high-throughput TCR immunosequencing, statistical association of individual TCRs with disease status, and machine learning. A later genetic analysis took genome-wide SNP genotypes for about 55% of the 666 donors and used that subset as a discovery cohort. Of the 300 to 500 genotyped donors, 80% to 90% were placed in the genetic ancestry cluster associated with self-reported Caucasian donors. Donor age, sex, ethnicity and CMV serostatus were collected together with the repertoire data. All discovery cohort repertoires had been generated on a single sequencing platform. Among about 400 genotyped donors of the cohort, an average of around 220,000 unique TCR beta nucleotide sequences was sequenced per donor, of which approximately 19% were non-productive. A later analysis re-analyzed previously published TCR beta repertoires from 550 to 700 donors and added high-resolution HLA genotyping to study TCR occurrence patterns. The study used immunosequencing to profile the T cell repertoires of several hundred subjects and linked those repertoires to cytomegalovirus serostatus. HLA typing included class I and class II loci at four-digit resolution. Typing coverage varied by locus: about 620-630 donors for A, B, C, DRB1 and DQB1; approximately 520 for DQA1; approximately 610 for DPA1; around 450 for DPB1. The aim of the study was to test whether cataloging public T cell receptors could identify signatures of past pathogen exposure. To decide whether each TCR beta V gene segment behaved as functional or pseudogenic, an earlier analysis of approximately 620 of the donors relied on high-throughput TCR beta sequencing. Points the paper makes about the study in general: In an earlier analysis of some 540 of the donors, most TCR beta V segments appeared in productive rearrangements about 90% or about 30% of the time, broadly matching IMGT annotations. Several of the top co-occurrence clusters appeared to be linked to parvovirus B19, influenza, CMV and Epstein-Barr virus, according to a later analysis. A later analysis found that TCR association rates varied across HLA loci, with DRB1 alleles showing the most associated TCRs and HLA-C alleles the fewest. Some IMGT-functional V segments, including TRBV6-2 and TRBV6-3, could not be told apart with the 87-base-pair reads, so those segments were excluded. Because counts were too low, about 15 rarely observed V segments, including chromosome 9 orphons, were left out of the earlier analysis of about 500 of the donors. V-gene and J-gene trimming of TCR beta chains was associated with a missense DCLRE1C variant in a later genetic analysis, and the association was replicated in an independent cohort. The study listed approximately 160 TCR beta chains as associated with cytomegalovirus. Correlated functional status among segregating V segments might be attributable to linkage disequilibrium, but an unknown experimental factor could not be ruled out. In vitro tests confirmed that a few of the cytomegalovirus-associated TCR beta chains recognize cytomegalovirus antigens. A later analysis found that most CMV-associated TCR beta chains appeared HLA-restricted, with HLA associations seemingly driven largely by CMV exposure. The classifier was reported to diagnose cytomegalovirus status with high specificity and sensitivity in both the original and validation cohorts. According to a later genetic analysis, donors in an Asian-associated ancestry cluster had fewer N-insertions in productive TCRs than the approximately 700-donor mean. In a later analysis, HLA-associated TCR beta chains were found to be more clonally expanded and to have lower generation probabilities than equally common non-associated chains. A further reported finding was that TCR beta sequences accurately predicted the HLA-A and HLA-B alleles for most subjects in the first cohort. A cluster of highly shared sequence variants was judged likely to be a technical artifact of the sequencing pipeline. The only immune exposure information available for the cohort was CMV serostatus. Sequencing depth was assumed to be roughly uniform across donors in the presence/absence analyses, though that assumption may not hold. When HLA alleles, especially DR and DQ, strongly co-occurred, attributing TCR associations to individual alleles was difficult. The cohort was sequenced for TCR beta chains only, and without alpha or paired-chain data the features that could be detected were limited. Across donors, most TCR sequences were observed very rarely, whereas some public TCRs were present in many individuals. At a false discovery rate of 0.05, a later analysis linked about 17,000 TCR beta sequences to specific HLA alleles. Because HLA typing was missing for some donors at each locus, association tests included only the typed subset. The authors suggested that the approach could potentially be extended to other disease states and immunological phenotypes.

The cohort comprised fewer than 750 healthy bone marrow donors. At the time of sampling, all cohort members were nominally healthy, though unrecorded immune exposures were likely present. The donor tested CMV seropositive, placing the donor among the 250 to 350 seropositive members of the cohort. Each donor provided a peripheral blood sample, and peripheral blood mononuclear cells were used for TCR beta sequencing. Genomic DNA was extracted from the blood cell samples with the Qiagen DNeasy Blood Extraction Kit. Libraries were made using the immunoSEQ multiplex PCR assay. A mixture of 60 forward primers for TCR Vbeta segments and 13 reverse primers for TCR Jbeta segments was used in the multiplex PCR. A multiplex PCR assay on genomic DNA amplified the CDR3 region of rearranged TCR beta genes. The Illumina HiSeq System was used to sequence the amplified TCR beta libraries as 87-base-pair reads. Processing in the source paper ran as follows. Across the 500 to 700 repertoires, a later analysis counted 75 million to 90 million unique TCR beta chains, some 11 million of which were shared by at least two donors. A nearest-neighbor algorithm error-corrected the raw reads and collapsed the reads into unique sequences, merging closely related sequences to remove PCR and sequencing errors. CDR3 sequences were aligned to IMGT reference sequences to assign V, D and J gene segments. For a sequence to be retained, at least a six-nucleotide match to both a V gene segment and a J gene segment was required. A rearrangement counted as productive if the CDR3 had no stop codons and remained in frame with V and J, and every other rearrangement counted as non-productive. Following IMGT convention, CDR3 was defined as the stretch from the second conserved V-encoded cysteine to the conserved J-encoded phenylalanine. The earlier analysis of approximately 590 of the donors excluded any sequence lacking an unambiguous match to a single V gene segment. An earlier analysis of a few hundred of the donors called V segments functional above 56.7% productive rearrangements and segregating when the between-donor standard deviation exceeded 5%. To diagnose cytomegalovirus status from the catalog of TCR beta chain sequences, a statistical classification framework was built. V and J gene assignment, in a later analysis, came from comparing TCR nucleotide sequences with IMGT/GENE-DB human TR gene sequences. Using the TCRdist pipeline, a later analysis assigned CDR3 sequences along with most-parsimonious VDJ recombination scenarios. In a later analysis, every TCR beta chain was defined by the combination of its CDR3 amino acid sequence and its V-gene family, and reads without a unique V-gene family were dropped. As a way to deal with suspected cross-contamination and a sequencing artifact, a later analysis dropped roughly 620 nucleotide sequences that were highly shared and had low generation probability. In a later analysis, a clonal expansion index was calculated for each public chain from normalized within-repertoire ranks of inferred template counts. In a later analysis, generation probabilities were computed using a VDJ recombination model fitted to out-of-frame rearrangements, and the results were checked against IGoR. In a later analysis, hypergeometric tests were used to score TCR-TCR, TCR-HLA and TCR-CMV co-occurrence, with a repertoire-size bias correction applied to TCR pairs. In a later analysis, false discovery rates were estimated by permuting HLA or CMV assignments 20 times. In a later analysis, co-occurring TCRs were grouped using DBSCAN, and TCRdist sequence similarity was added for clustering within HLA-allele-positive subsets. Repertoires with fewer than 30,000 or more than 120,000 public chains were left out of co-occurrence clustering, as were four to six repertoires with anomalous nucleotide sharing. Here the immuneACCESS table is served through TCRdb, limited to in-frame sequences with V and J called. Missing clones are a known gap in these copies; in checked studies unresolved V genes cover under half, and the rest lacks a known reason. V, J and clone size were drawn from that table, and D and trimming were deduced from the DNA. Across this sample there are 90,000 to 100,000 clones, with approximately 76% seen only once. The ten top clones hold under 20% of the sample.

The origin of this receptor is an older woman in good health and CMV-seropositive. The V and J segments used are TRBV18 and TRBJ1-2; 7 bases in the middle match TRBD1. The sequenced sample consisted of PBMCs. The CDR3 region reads CASFGGGMDGYTF. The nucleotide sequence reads TGTGCCAGCTTCGGAGGGGGCATGGATGGCTACACCTTC.